Following are 26 T cell receptor beta chains from one sample sequenced in a study of T cells in Graves' hyperthyroidism and ophthalmopathy. TCR beta CDR3 sequences were amplified from RNA transcripts. Using the HTBI primer set, a first-round RT-PCR was run on the TCR CDR3. MiXCR, applied by TCRdb to the multiplex PCR reads, yields one record per CDR3 protein. The sample has approximately 400,000 distinct CDR3 sequences, approximately 15% seen once. Specimen: blood. These receptor sequences come from a young woman with Graves' ophthalmopathy.

The table lists this clonotype with a few counts. The rearrangement links TRBV3-1 to TRBJ2-7; D unresolved. This CDR3 contains 14 residues. Germline V gives CDR1 LGHDT, CDR2 YNNKEL (reference sequence). V lost 1 base and J lost 3, with 10 bases in between. CDR3 residues: CASSQGPSGYEQYF. CDR3 DNA: TGTGCCAGCAGCCAAGGGCCATCGGGCTACGAGCAGTACTTC.

This clonotype was observed many times. This chain connects TRBV28 to TRBJ1-1, with D maybe TRBD1 (6 bases). The CDR3 contains 14 residues. The V and J ends lost 3 bases and 5 bases respectively, with 13 bases between them. Germline CDR1 MDHEN, CDR2 SYDVKM. CDR3 amino acids: CASSFRGRGTEAFF. In nucleotides, the CDR3 is TGTGCCAGCAGTTTCCGGGGGCGAGGGACTGAAGCTTTCTTT.

Concerning this clonotype itself: A much larger clone lies one base from this, so it may be a read error. The CDR3 ends on some other residue instead of the conserved phenylalanine or tryptophan, so this is likely a read error. The V gene is TRBV10-3, the J gene TRBJ1-2, with TRBD1 matching over 8 bases. The CDR3 covers 18 residues. CDR1 is ENHRY and CDR2 is SYGVKD in the germline V gene. J gave up 8 bases and V 8 bases, and 25 bases lay outside the gene matches. The CDR3: CAIRPVEQGATDPRGYTL. The CDR3 DNA reads as TGTGCCATCCGACCCGTAGAGCAGGGGGCGACCGACCCCCGGGGCTACACCCTC.

This clonotype was seen repeatedly, ten times or more. The chain recombines TRBV6-1 with TRBJ2-3, with 9 bases fitting TRBD2. V shed 4 bases and J 0 bases; nucleotides not matched to a gene: 8. Germline CDR1 MNHNS, CDR2 SASEGT. This CDR3 contains 17 residues. Written as DNA, the CDR3 is TGTGCCAGCAGTGTAGAGGTAGCGGGGGCCAGCACAGATACGCAGTATTTT. Residues: CASSVEVAGASTDTQYF.

This clonotype occurred many times. The rearrangement links TRBV28 to TRBJ2-3, with 10 nucleotides matching TRBD1. This CDR3 region has 14 residues. The V gene end was trimmed by 7 bases and the J gene end by 4 bases; junction bases not matched to a gene: 5. The germline CDR1 and CDR2 sequences are MDHEN and SYDVKM. The DNA for the CDR3 is TGTGCCAGCACTCGGACAGGGGGATCAGATACGCAGTATTTT. Its translation is CASTRTGGSDTQYF.

This clonotype showed up many times. The chain is built from TRBV3-1 and TRBJ2-2; D tentatively reads TRBD1 or TRBD2 (7 bases each). The germline gives CDR1 LGHDT, CDR2 YNNKEL (reference sequence). The V end lost 4 bases, the J end lost 6 bases, and 18 bases lay between the germline ends. The CDR3 is made up of 16 amino acids. The CDR3 DNA reads as TGTGCCAGCAGCCCCCTAAACCCAGGGGGGGCCGGGGAGCTGTTTTTT. Amino acid sequence: CASSPLNPGGAGELFF.

This clonotype was counted between two and nine times. J is TRBJ1-4 and V is TRBV20-1, with D perhaps matching TRBD1 (6 bases). This CDR3 spans 15 amino acids. V was trimmed by 0 bases and J by 5 bases, leaving 13 bases between them. The germline gives CDR1 DFQATT, CDR2 SNEGSKA (reference sequence). The CDR3 region is CSARDFGGLNEKLFF. The CDR3, as DNA: TGCAGTGCTAGAGATTTCGGGGGCCTAAATGAAAAACTGTTTTTT.

This clonotype was detected a few times. The chain carries TRBV19 and TRBJ1-3, with D uncertain. V lost 6 bases and J 0 bases, leaving 21 bases between the germline ends. Germline CDR1 and CDR2: LNHDA and SQIVND (reference sequence). The CDR3 length is 18 residues. DNA for the CDR3: TGTGCCAGTAGCGGGGAAATTTTAACAGCTAGCTCTGGAAACACCATATATTTT. Translating it yields CASSGEILTASSGNTIYF.

The chain recombines TRBV6-1 with TRBJ2-6; D is possibly TRBD1 (5 bases). Looked up from germline, CDR1 is MNHNS and CDR2 is SASEGT. V shed 7 bases and J shed 2 bases, with 12 bases lying between them. The CDR3 is made up of 15 amino acids. This CDR3 reads CASTLQVAGANVLTF. For the CDR3, the DNA is TGTGCCAGCACCTTACAGGTCGCTGGGGCCAACGTCCTGACTTTC.

This clonotype was picked up a small number of times. The chain carries TRBV5-4 and TRBJ2-3; D gene uncertain. The CDR3 is 15 amino acids. V was trimmed by 2 bases and J by 0 bases, leaving 10 bases between them. CDR1 and CDR2 from the germline V gene are SGHNT and YYREEE (reference sequence). As DNA, the CDR3 is TGTGCCAGCAGCTTTGACAAGCAAAGCACAGATACGCAGTATTTT. Its translation: CASSFDKQSTDTQYF.

Concerning this clonotype: This may be a read error: a much more frequent sequence differs by one nucleotide. The chain combines TRBV6-2 or TRBV6-3 with TRBJ2-5, with a possible D match to TRBD2 (6 bases). Trimming pared 2 bases from V and 9 bases from J, leaving 13 bases between. Germline V gene lookup returns CDR1 MNHEY and CDR2 SVGEGT. CDR3 length: 13 amino acids. DNA of the CDR3: TGTGCCAGCAGTTACAAAGGGGAGGAGGCCCAGTACTTC. The encoded protein is CASSYKGEEAQYF.

This clonotype came up many times. CDR3 sequence (DNA): TGTGCCACCAGTGATTTGGACAACACCGGGGAGCTGTTTTTT. Protein: CATSDLDNTGELFF. This chain links TRBV24-1 with TRBJ2-2; D is uncertain. Germline values: CDR1 KGHDR, CDR2 SFDVKD. V gave up 0 bases and J gave up 2 bases, with 3 bases separating them. The CDR3 totals 14 residues.

The V call is TRBV12-5, the J call TRBJ2-6, with 8 bases that match TRBD1. J gave up 0 bases and V 1 base, and 14 bases lay outside the gene matches. The germline gives CDR1 LGHNT, CDR2 FRNRAP. This CDR3 has 21 residues. The CDR3 sequence: CASGLAVRGTGTFSGANVLTF. In nucleotides, the CDR3 is TGTGCTAGTGGTTTGGCCGTTCGCGGGACAGGTACTTTCTCTGGGGCCAACGTCCTGACTTTC.

The table lists this clonotype with a few counts. This chain links TRBV9 with TRBJ2-1, with TRBD1 matching over 8 bases. Germline assignment: CDR1 SGDLS and CDR2 YYNGEE. The ends lost 4 bases at V and 6 bases at J; junction bases unmatched: 6. This CDR3 spans 14 amino acids. Here the CDR3 reads CASSPRTGLNEQFF. Here the CDR3 DNA reads TGTGCCAGCAGCCCTCGGACAGGGCTCAATGAGCAGTTCTTC.

Ten or more counts support this clonotype. V is TRBV28 and J is TRBJ1-1; D ambiguous. Per germline, CDR1 MDHEN and CDR2 SYDVKM. V lost 5 bases and J lost 1, with 8 bases in between. The CDR3 covers 13 residues. CDR3 sequence: CASSGAGNTEAFF. The CDR3 coding sequence is TGTGCCAGCAGTGGTGCGGGGAACACTGAAGCTTTCTTT.

This clonotype was recorded many times. The chain recombines TRBV6-1 with TRBJ2-3; 8 bases agree with TRBD2. Germline CDR1 MNHNS, CDR2 SASEGT. This CDR3 is built from 17 residues. Trimming took 3 bases from V and 4 from J; bases not matched to a gene: 12. The CDR3 is CASSDLPGTSYADTQYF. CDR3 nucleotides: TGTGCCAGCAGTGACCTTCCCGGGACTAGTTATGCAGATACGCAGTATTTT.

The chain has TRBV28 and TRBJ1-3; the D is unclear. Trimming stripped 5 bases from V and 8 bases from J, with 4 bases between. Germline lookup yields CDR1 MDHEN and CDR2 SYDVKM. CDR3 length: 10 residues. DNA for the CDR3: TGTGCCAGCAGTGGGTACACCATATATTTT. It is translated as CASSGYTIYF.

This clonotype was observed many times. This chain joins TRBV5-5 and TRBJ2-5; 8 nucleotides align to TRBD2. V lost 4 bases to trimming and J lost 5 bases; unmatched junction nucleotides: 7. This CDR3 has 14 amino acids. CDR1 SGHKS and CDR2 YYEKEE come from the germline V gene (reference sequence). This CDR3 reads CASSPDGGRETQYF. DNA for the CDR3: TGTGCCAGCAGCCCAGATGGCGGGAGGGAGACCCAGTACTTC.

The sample holds a few counts of this clonotype. The rearrangement links TRBV19 to TRBJ2-1, with a tentative D call TRBD1 (6 bases). The CDR3 length is 15 residues. CDR1 is LNHDA and CDR2 is SQIVND in the germline V gene (reference sequence). Trimming pared 2 bases from V and 5 bases from J, leaving 13 bases between. The CDR3 sequence is CASSISRQANNEQFF. In DNA form, the CDR3 reads TGTGCCAGTAGTATAAGTCGACAGGCTAACAATGAGCAGTTCTTC.

This clonotype was found a few times. The chain combines TRBV5-4 with TRBJ2-7; D unclear. CDR3 size: 12 residues. Germline-derived CDR1 and CDR2 are SGHNT and YYREEE (reference sequence). V gave up 7 bases and J gave up 2 bases, with 10 bases separating them. The DNA of the CDR3 is TGTGCCAGCGGTCCTGCGGCCTACGAGCAGTACTTC. Protein product: CASGPAAYEQYF.

In this sample, this clonotype turned up many times. The chain couples TRBV14 to TRBJ2-1, with D possibly being TRBD1 or TRBD2 (5 bases each). The CDR3 contains 15 residues. Germline V gives CDR1 SGHDN, CDR2 FVKESK. Trimming removed 3 bases from V and 3 bases from J, with 12 bases in between. CDR3 coding DNA: TGTGCCAGCAGCCAGGGGACGGAGGTCTACAATGAGCAGTTCTTC. Translation gives CASSQGTEVYNEQFF.

This clonotype was found a few times. A much larger clone lies a single base off, so this may be a read error. This sequence joins TRBV7-9 and TRBJ2-3; TRBD2 might be the D (5 bases). The CDR3 is 15 residues long. Germline lookup yields CDR1 SEHNR and CDR2 FQNEAQ (reference sequence). Written as DNA, the CDR3 is TGTGCCAGCAGCGGCGTATTAGCGAGCACAGATGCGCAGTATTTT. Protein sequence: CASSGVLASTDAQYF.

At least ten counts were recorded for this clonotype. The chain has TRBV11-1 and TRBJ1-1; D is uncertain. This CDR3 has 11 residues. Germline-derived CDR1 and CDR2 are SGHAT and FQDESV (reference sequence). Trimming took 2 bases from V and 8 from J, leaving 6 bases between them. In DNA form, the CDR3 reads TGTGCCAGCAGCTTATCTCTGGAAGCTTTCTTT. This sequence encodes CASSLSLEAFF.

There are a few counts of this clonotype. The rearrangement uses TRBV7-9 and TRBJ2-1; the D gene is possibly TRBD2 (6 bases). Germline V gene data show CDR1 as SEHNR and CDR2 as FQNEAQ (reference sequence). This CDR3 is built from 15 residues. Trimming pared 8 bases from V and 4 bases from J, leaving 18 bases between. The CDR3 DNA reads TGTGCCAGCCTGCACAGTTGGGGGGTTTACAATGAGCAGTTCTTC. It codes for CASLHSWGVYNEQFF.

The V gene is TRBV7-9, the J gene TRBJ2-5; a possible D gene is TRBD1 (6 bases). Per germline, CDR1 SEHNR and CDR2 FQNEAQ (reference sequence). Trimming shortened V by 4 bases and J by 1 base, and 13 bases separated the two germline ends. The CDR3 has 15 residues. CDR3: CASSYEGHPQETQYF. In nucleotides, the CDR3 is TGTGCCAGCAGCTACGAGGGACACCCCCAAGAGACCCAGTACTTC.

The table lists this clonotype with a few counts. The rearrangement uses TRBV19 and TRBJ2-2, with D unresolved. Trimming pared 2 bases from V and 0 bases from J, leaving 10 bases between. The germline CDR1 and CDR2 sequences are LNHDA and SQIVND (reference sequence). The CDR3 consists of 16 residues. CDR3 in amino acids: CASSIIGQANTGELFF. The CDR3 DNA follows: TGTGCCAGTAGTATAATTGGTCAGGCGAACACCGGGGAGCTGTTTTTT. The full variable domain, with the rest looked up from reference TRBV19 and TRBJ2-2, is DGGITQSPKYLFRKEGQNVTLSCEQNLNHDAMYWYRQDPGQGLRLIYYSQIVNDFQKGDIAEGYSVSREKKESFPLTVTSAQKNPTAFYLCASSIIGQANTGELFFGEGSRLTVL.